This paragraph reports one T cell receptor (beta chain). The target of this receptor is not known. Base qualities are missing; no much larger clone stands one base away. Healthy HIV-negative adults with no recently reported acute infections or vaccinations were included as donors. Only Caucasian adults living in Nashville, Tennessee, USA were represented among the donors. CD4+ T cells were enriched by magnetic negative selection; naive cells were then positively selected on CD45RA, and the negative fraction formed the memory subset. Blood was obtained by leukapheresis, after which PBMCs were separated by Ficoll-Histopaque density gradient centrifugation and cryopreserved in liquid nitrogen vapor phase. Purity and quantity of every magnetically sorted T cell population were checked by analytical flow cytometry. From each sorted fraction, genomic DNA was isolated and quantified by UV absorbance on a Nanodrop 2000c.

TCR CDR3 regions were amplified from genomic DNA by multiplex PCR using the deep immunoSEQ assay. Extracted genomic DNA from each cell subset was spread evenly across all wells of several immunoSEQ 96-well plates, with each plate serving as a replicate. For sorted subsets, each replicate PCR was loaded with approximately 200 ng genomic DNA, equivalent to approximately 27,000 T cell genomes. The purified libraries were quantified using a Qubit 3.0 fluorometer, sized with a Bioanalyzer 2100, and then quantified again using the KAPA Library Quantification kit. Each immunoSEQ 96-well plate was sequenced on its own single-read 150-cycle Illumina NextSeq 550 flow cell. In the source study's methods: Because the immunoSEQ output included only junctional sequences and no quality scores, the filtering could not be the same as the filtering used for full-length reads. Sequences were annotated with PyIR, a Python wrapper for IgBLAST v1.9, using IMGT germline references to assign V/J genes and CDR3. Reads with weak V/J assignments (E-value above 1e-6), missing CDR3, stop codons, out-of-frame junctions, or ambiguous translated residues were removed. V3J clonotypes were defined as sequences sharing the same inferred V gene, J gene, and CDR3 amino acid sequence. Percentage overlap between repertoires was calculated by dividing the number of shared unique clonotypes by the size of the smaller repertoire. Repertoire richness was assessed with RTK rarefaction, the Chao1 estimator, and Recon v2.1 estimates of unobserved clonotypes. For all TCRbeta clonotypes obtained by the gDNA method from four donors, generation probabilities were computed with OLGA. TCRdb stores this immuneACCESS table with in-frame sequences only. Part of the clones is absent; in the studies checked, under half of the shortfall reflects unresolved V genes, and no reason is known for the rest. V and J calls and clone size are as listed in that table; D and trimming were resolved from the DNA. The sample table records 2 million to 2.5 million clones; 80% to 95% of these occur just once. The ten largest clones represent 0.39% of the sample.

This record comes from a study of shared clonotypes between healthy human individuals (TCRdb year 2020). General notes on the study: The cohort included a few men and a couple of women between 18 and 49 years of age. For each donor, CD4 naive and CD4 memory were each run on three plates, CD8 naive on two plates, and CD8 memory on one plate. The study deeply sequenced blood TCR repertoires of five healthy adults to estimate repertoire size and the extent of clonotype sharing between individuals. To increase sequencing depth and limit assay-specific biases, TCR repertoire library preparation and sequencing were carried out by different laboratories using diverse techniques. Between about 0.8 and 9 billion PBMCs per donor were obtained by leukapheresis. What the study reported, not specific to this receptor: Estimated clonotype richness was generally larger for naive than for memory subsets. Based on pairwise subsampling, the degree of clonotype sharing among donors was expected to be affected by sequencing depth. When a handful of donors were compared, the shared fraction of clonotypes was about 5% for naive CD4, around 4% for naive CD8, roughly 2.3% for memory CD4, and 0.4% for memory CD8. Rarefaction of sorted-subset datasets indicated incomplete sequencing despite the large sequencing depth. Sampling was limited to blood, and TCR repertoires in tissue likely differ from TCR repertoires in blood. Compared with non-shared clonotypes, clonotypes shared by all four sorted-subset donors had higher generation probabilities. The genetic and exposure-history diversity represented was limited by the small number of donors.

Looking up the germline V gene yields CDR1 MNHEY and CDR2 SVGAGI. Spanning cysteine to phenylalanine, the CDR3 consists of 12 amino acids. Only the CDR3 region is kept as DNA, spanning 36 bases read in frame from base 1. V drops 4 bases and J drops 7 bases, leaving 9 bases in between. The sequenced sample consisted of naive CD4+ T cells from PBMCs. The sample's cell subset or site label, in plain terms: CD45RA+ positively selected. This TCR derives from a young man in good health. Some clones in this sample may be carry-over from other donors' samples. This chain joins TRBV6-5 to TRBJ2-3, with TRBD2 as a weak D call on 5 bases. CDR3 reads: CASSSPGNTQYF. The sequence in DNA is TGTGCCAGCAGTTCCCCCGGGAATACGCAGTATTTT.